Each of the 13 T cell receptor beta chains below was sequenced from the same sample in a study of blood T cell repertoires in COVID-19. The method was immunoSEQ multiplex PCR; TCRdb's version includes in-frame clones alone and lacks a portion of them. The data show 200,000 to 300,000 clones, about nine tenths seen once. Specimen: PBMCs or T cells enriched from blood (not recorded which). These receptors were taken from a woman aged 30 to 39 with acute COVID-19.

This chain joins TRBV30 and TRBJ2-2; D unclear. CDR1 is GTSNPN and CDR2 is SVGIG in the germline V gene (reference sequence). The CDR3 is 17 amino acids. Trimming shortened V by 4 bases and J by 5 bases, and 23 bases separated the two germline ends. The CDR3 loop is CAWNNGRHNVGTGELFF. CDR3 DNA sequence: TGTGCCTGGAACAACGGTCGACACAACGTTGGGACCGGGGAGCTGTTTTTT. Combining the CDR3 with reference TRBV30 and TRBJ2-2 gives the whole variable domain SQTIHQWPATLVQPVGSPLSLECTVEGTSNPNLYWYRQAAGRGLQLLFYSVGIGQISSEVPQNLSASRPQDRQFILSSKKLLLSDSGFYLCAWNNGRHNVGTGELFFGEGSRLTVL.

There are a few counts of this clone. This chain uses TRBV29-1 with TRBJ2-7; D might be TRBD2 (5 bases). This CDR3 comprises 13 residues. The V and J ends lost 7 bases and 2 bases respectively, with 15 bases between them. The germline V gene encodes CDR1 SQVTM and CDR2 ANQGSEA. The CDR3: CSANRAGTYEQYF. The CDR3 DNA is TGCAGCGCAAATAGGGCGGGTACCTACGAGCAGTACTTC.

The chain links TRBV29-1 to TRBJ1-4; no clear D. The CDR3 covers 16 residues. Germline V gene lookup returns CDR1 SQVTM and CDR2 ANQGSEA. Trimming pared 3 bases from V and 5 bases from J, leaving 19 bases between. The CDR3 DNA reads TGCAGCGTTGATTCGATGGCCTTTTTGGAGAATGAAAAACTGTTTTTT. This sequence encodes CSVDSMAFLENEKLFF.

The V and J genes are TRBV2 and TRBJ1-2, with TRBD1 as a possible D gene (5 bases). V dropped 6 bases and J dropped 3 bases, with 11 bases sitting between them. The CDR3 length is 13 residues. Germline V gene sequence: CDR1 SNHLY, CDR2 FYNNEI. The CDR3 bases are TGTGCCAGCAGAGAGCAGGGTGACTATGGCTACACCTTC. Its protein is CASREQGDYGYTF.

V gene TRBV6-5 combines with J gene TRBJ1-1; D uncertain. The germline gives CDR1 MNHEY, CDR2 SVGAGI. The germline V and J ends were trimmed by 8 bases and 2 bases, with 9 bases remaining between them. This CDR3 is built from 12 residues. The CDR3 DNA reads as TGTGCCAGCGTAAGAGGAAACACTGAAGCTTTCTTT. This gives the protein CASVRGNTEAFF.

The rearrangement uses TRBV15 and TRBJ1-1; D gene uncertain. Trimming shortened V by 0 bases and J by 4 bases, and 9 bases separated the two germline ends. Germline CDR1 LNHNV, CDR2 YYDKDF (reference sequence). CDR3 length equals 14 residues. In DNA form, the CDR3 reads TGTGCCACCAGCAGAGATATGCGGGTCACTGAAGCTTTCTTT. Translation: CATSRDMRVTEAFF.

The rearrangement joins TRBV28 to TRBJ1-4, with 7 bases fitting TRBD1. The germline V gene has CDR1 MDHEN and CDR2 SYDVKM. There are 13 residues in the CDR3. Germline trimming cut 4 bases from V and 7 bases from J; bases unmatched to any gene: 3. CDR3 in amino acids: CASSSHRGEKLFF. Written as DNA, the CDR3 is TGTGCCAGCAGTTCCCACAGGGGTGAAAAACTGTTTTTT.

V usage is TRBV6-5 and J usage is TRBJ1-5, with a weak D call TRBD1 (5 bases). There are 15 residues in the CDR3. Between the trimmed V and J ends, which lost 6 bases and 4 bases, there was a span of 16 bases. The germline V gene encodes CDR1 MNHEY and CDR2 SVGAGI. The CDR3: CASRIGRAANQPQHF. For the CDR3, the DNA is TGTGCCAGCAGGATAGGCAGGGCCGCTAATCAGCCCCAGCATTTT.

The count of this clone is one. The rearrangement links TRBV7-9 to TRBJ1-4, with 7 nucleotides matching TRBD1. The CDR3 runs to 15 residues. V gave up 5 bases and J gave up 3 bases; unmatched junction bases: 6. The V gene's germline CDR1 is SEHNR and CDR2 FQNEAQ (reference sequence). The CDR3, as DNA: TGTGCCAGCAGCCCTGGGACAGTGCCTAATGAAAAACTGTTTTTT. It yields the protein CASSPGTVPNEKLFF.

This clone appeared a single time. The chain is built from TRBV29-1 and TRBJ1-2, with TRBD1 matching over 7 bases. Germline CDR1 is SQVTM and CDR2 is ANQGSEA. There are 14 residues in the CDR3. Trimming took 7 bases from V and 0 from J; bases not matched to a gene: 8. CDR3 DNA sequence: TGCAGCGCGGAGACAGGGAATGCTAACTATGGCTACACCTTC. As protein: CSAETGNANYGYTF.

The chain uses TRBV28 and TRBJ1-3; 8 nucleotides match TRBD1. The trim removed 8 bases at V and 4 bases at J, leaving 7 bases unmatched. Per germline, CDR1 MDHEN and CDR2 SYDVKM. The CDR3 is 14 amino acids. CDR3 residues: CASGTTGAGNTIYF. The DNA of the CDR3 is TGTGCCAGCGGTACGACAGGGGCAGGAAACACCATATATTTT.

A few counts support this clone. The chain links TRBV15 to TRBJ1-4; 7 bases line up with TRBD1. Germline loops: CDR1 LNHNV, CDR2 YYDKDF (reference sequence). J was trimmed by 8 bases and V by 5 bases; bases with no gene match: 8. This CDR3 is 14 amino acids long. Written as DNA, the CDR3 is TGTGCCACCAGCGGCGGACAGGTTAGGGAAAAACTGTTTTTT. Protein product: CATSGGQVREKLFF.

The gene calls are TRBV3-1 (or the pseudogene TRBV3-2) and TRBJ2-7, with TRBD2 identical over 9 bases. Germline-derived CDR1 and CDR2 are LGHDT and YNNKEL (reference sequence). J lost 3 bases, V lost 4 bases, and 7 bases had no gene match. This CDR3 is built from 15 residues. CDR3 protein: CASSPPLAGIYEQYF. In DNA, the CDR3 is TGTGCCAGCAGCCCGCCCCTAGCGGGAATCTACGAGCAGTACTTC.